This TCR beta chain stems from a study of T-cell reconstitution after alpha-beta-depleted transplantation in children. Many counts were recorded for this clonotype. The antigen remains unidentified. General observations from the study: At one year after transplant, newly produced T cells mostly accounted for T-cell counts and diversity. The study reportedly traced alpha-beta T cells about two months after transplant to several hundred expanded graft clones. High day-60 TCRbeta diversity in some patients came from surviving recipient T cells and thymic progenitors.

Germline-derived CDR1 and CDR2 are SGHTA and FQGNSA. The CDR3 extends over 16 amino acids. Germline trimming cut 4 bases from V and 7 bases from J; bases unmatched to any gene: 13. The library targeted TCRbeta and was prepared with unique molecular identifiers. TCRdb re-analysed the PCR reads in MiXCR, keeping a single row per CDR3 protein. The data show 200,000 to 300,000 distinct CDR3 sequences, about 25% seen once. J is TRBJ2-1 and V is TRBV7-2; TRBD1 matches at 7 bases. Sequenced here: PBMCs, sampled before TCRalphabeta/CD19-depleted stem cell transplant. The clonotype comes from a girl aged 2 to 10 with Fanconi anemia, due to receive a stem cell transplant. Written as DNA, the CDR3 is TGTGCCAGCAGCTCTCCGGGACAGACGACCCAAAATGAGCAGTTCTTC. This gives the protein CASSSPGQTTQNEQFF.